This note documents a single T cell receptor (beta chain) sequence. Germline values: CDR1 KGHDR, CDR2 SFDVKD. CDR3 length: 13 amino acids. Trimming removed 8 bases at V and 4 bases at J, with 11 bases between. This sample is part of a study of blood T cell repertoires in COVID-19. Looking at the study overall: Nucleic acid was either cDNA or gDNA, and it came from T cells, B-cell-depleted T cells, or PBMCs.

Methods used by the authors: The authors estimated nucleated cell counts from reference gene primer amplification. Assay: immunoSEQ multiplex PCR; the TCRdb copy retains only in-frame clones and omits some. D and trimming were read from the DNA, whereas the V and J calls and clone size are those reported in that table. The table shows about 240,000 clones, with about nine tenths occurring only once. Sequencing input: peripheral blood. This clonotype was sampled from a man in his fifties or sixties who had recovered from COVID-19. The chain links TRBV24-1 to TRBJ2-4; TRBD1 might be the D (5 bases). CDR3 in amino acids: CATMGREKNIQYF. The CDR3 nucleotides read TGTGCCACCATGGGGCGTGAAAAAAACATTCAGTACTTC.